This TCR beta chain was recorded in a study of T-cell reconstitution after alpha-beta-depleted transplantation in children. Findings and limits, study-wide: Reportedly, only several hundred clones from non-depleted graft cells drove alpha-beta T-cell counts at about two months. Several patients had high TCRbeta diversity at day 60; it came from surviving recipient T cells and thymic progenitors. One year after transplant, T-cell counts and diversity came mostly from newly produced T cells.

It was with unique molecular identifiers that the TCRbeta library was prepared. Using its own MiXCR run on the PCR reads, TCRdb lists one record per CDR3 protein. The top ten hold about 5% of the sample, which has 700,000 to 950,000 distinct CDR3 sequences, roughly 15% seen once. The CDR3 extends over 16 amino acids. V dropped 4 bases and J dropped 5 bases, with 21 bases sitting between them. Germline CDR1 reads ENHRY; CDR2 reads SYGVKD. This clonotype has only a few counts. The target antigen is unknown. The V call is TRBV10-3, the J call TRBJ2-7, with a possible D match to TRBD1 (6 bases). This receptor was taken from a male patient between 5 and 17 years old who had a stem cell transplant for acute lymphoblastic leukemia, so the T cells may come from the graft donor. The sequences come from PBMCs, mostly from graft donor cells, collected 360 days after TCRalphabeta/CD19-depleted stem cell transplant. Written as DNA, the CDR3 is TGTGCCATCAGTGCCACTCGGACAGCAACTAAGAACGAGCAGTACTTC. Translation: CAISATRTATKNEQYF.